A selection of T cell receptor beta chains follows, all from one sample in a study. TCRdb reanalysed the RT-PCR reads using MiXCR and keeps one entry per CDR3 protein. The top ten hold 3% to 4.5% of the sample, which has about 680,000 distinct CDR3 sequences, 12% to 15% seen once. Sequenced material: memory CD4+ T cells from blood. These receptors were collected from a female donor in good health, serving as a healthy control. The CDR3 runs from the conserved cysteine through the conserved F or W. The order of the fields is D gene, clone size, J gene, V gene, CDR3 protein, CDR3 DNA. The D gene is left open where the match is weak. The listing skips clone size in some rows; elsewhere it reads once, few, many or a size class.

TRBD2 many TRBJ2-1 TRBV5-1 CASRGTSDEQFF TGCGCCAGCAGAGGGACTAGCGATGAGCAGTTCTTC
TRBD1 few TRBJ2-7 TRBV10-3 CAISTRQGPYEQYF TGTGCCATCAGTACAAGACAGGGGCCATACGAGCAGTACTTC
- - TRBJ1-4 TRBV30 CAWRRRDKKLFF TGTGCCTGGAGGAGACGGGATAAAAAACTGTTTTTT
- few TRBJ1-5 TRBV6-5 CASSYGDSNQPQHF TGTGCCAGCAGTTATGGGGATAGCAATCAGCCCCAGCATTTT
- few TRBJ1-1 TRBV7-9 CASSLARAQGMNTEAFF TGTGCCAGCAGCTTAGCGCGTGCACAGGGCATGAACACTGAAGCTTTCTTT
- - TRBJ2-2 TRBV20-1 CSASDGGPNTGELFF TGCAGTGCTAGTGATGGCGGCCCGAACACCGGGGAGCTGTTTTTT
- - TRBJ2-6 TRBV4-2 CASSQDTGRSGANVLTF TGTGCCAGCAGCCAAGATACAGGGAGGTCTGGGGCCAACGTCCTGACTTTC
TRBD2 - TRBJ2-7 TRBV6-2/TRBV6-3 CASSAPGLSLGGNF TGTGCCAGCAGTGCTCCGGGACTATCCCTCGGCGGTAACTTC
- - TRBJ2-7 TRBV6-2/TRBV6-3 CASSTTNRKSSSYEQYF TGTGCCAGCAGCACCACCAACAGGAAATCAAGCTCCTACGAGCAGTACTTC
- few TRBJ2-2 TRBV12-3/TRBV12-4 CASSRATDGDPGELFF TGTGCCAGCAGCCGTGCCACAGACGGGGACCCCGGGGAGCTGTTTTTT
- many TRBJ1-2 TRBV12-3/TRBV12-4 CASSLVRLRRGYGYTF TGTGCCAGCAGTTTAGTTCGGCTGAGGCGGGGCTATGGCTACACCTTC
- few TRBJ1-2 TRBV29-1 CSVEIPGSNYGYTF TGCAGCGTTGAAATTCCAGGGAGTAACTATGGCTACACCTTC
TRBD1 many TRBJ2-7 TRBV10-3 CAISRGTGEIYEQYF TGTGCCATCAGCAGGGGGACAGGGGAGATTTACGAGCAGTACTTC
- - TRBJ2-6 TRBV6-5 CASSYSRRGSGANVLTF TGTGCCAGCAGTTACTCGAGAAGGGGGTCTGGGGCCAACGTCCTGACTTTC
TRBD1 many TRBJ2-3 TRBV29-1 CSAGAGTGSDTQYF TGCAGCGCGGGAGCCGGGACAGGGTCAGATACGCAGTATTTT
- - TRBJ1-2 TRBV24-1 CATSSTGYGYTF TGTGCCACCAGTAGTACAGGCTATGGCTACACCTTC
- - TRBJ2-5 TRBV28 CASSGKGETQYF TGTGCCAGCAGTGGAAAGGGGGAGACCCAGTACTTC
- many TRBJ2-3 TRBV5-5 CASSLVMGTDTQYF TGTGCCAGCAGCTTGGTTATGGGCACAGATACGCAGTATTTT
- many TRBJ2-7 TRBV20-1 CSARTPWAAYEQYF TGCAGTGCTAGGACCCCGTGGGCAGCCTACGAGCAGTACTTC
TRBD2 - TRBJ2-1 TRBV19 CASRRLATINHNEQFF TGTGCCAGTAGGAGACTAGCGACGATAAACCACAATGAGCAGTTCTTC
- - TRBJ1-6 TRBV4-3 CASSQAPHRAEPLYYNSPLHF TGCGCCAGCAGCCAAGCCCCTCACCGGGCCGAACCCCTTTATTATAATTCACCCCTCCACTTT
TRBD1 many TRBJ2-3 TRBV6-4 CASSEQGADTQYF TGTGCCAGCAGTGAACAGGGGGCAGATACGCAGTATTTT
TRBD2 many TRBJ2-7 TRBV20-1 CSAALVAGGYEQYF TGCAGTGCTGCCCTGGTTGCGGGAGGGTACGAGCAGTACTTC
TRBD1 many TRBJ2-7 TRBV29-1 CSARQGPYEQYF TGCAGCGCTCGACAGGGGCCCTACGAGCAGTACTTC
- - TRBJ2-7 TRBV10-3 CAISGAVTSYEQYF TGTGCCATCAGCGGAGCGGTTACCTCCTACGAGCAGTACTTC
- - TRBJ2-4 TRBV28 CASSPRANIQYF TGTGCCAGCAGCCCCCGGGCTAACATTCAGTACTTC
- many TRBJ1-6 TRBV20-1 CSPRAAHF TGCAGTCCCCGAGCAGCTCACTTT
- many TRBJ1-1 TRBV20-1 CSARQLNRAFF TGCAGTGCACGACAGCTTAATCGCGCTTTCTTT
- - TRBJ1-5 TRBV7-9 CASSPVGGRGNQPQHF TGTGCCAGCAGCCCCGTGGGGGGGCGCGGCAATCAGCCCCAGCATTTT
TRBD1 - TRBJ2-3 TRBV16 CASRSRGGGTDTQYF TGTGCCAGCAGATCAAGAGGGGGCGGCACAGATACGCAGTATTTT
- few TRBJ2-3 TRBV20-1 CSASRTRVTDTQYF TGCAGTGCTAGTAGGACCAGGGTCACAGATACGCAGTATTTT
- few TRBJ2-7 TRBV20-1 CSASLPTYEQYF TGCAGTGCTAGTCTTCCCACCTACGAGCAGTACTTC
TRBD1 many TRBJ1-2 TRBV5-5 CASSLQGEYGYTF TGTGCCAGCAGCTTGCAGGGGGAGTATGGCTACACCTTC
- - TRBJ2-2 TRBV7-6 CASSLEARHPQNTGELFF TGTGCCAGCAGCTTAGAGGCGCGTCATCCCCAGAACACCGGGGAGCTGTTTTTT
TRBD2 few TRBJ2-7 TRBV27 CASSGTGRREQYF TGTGCCAGCAGTGGAACCGGGAGGAGGGAGCAGTACTTC
TRBD2 many TRBJ2-6 TRBV20-1 CSGLAGASGANVLTF TGCAGTGGACTAGCGGGAGCCTCTGGGGCCAACGTCCTGACTTTC
- once TRBJ1-5 TRBV19 CASSIDPTRNQPQHF TGTGCCAGTAGTATAGACCCGACACGTAATCAGCCCCAGCATTTT
TRBD1 many TRBJ2-3 TRBV5-6 CASSPGQGVDTQYF TGTGCCAGCAGCCCAGGACAGGGGGTAGATACGCAGTATTTT
TRBD1 few TRBJ1-2 TRBV5-1 CASSLNRGVDGYTF TGCGCCAGCAGCTTGAACAGGGGCGTAGATGGCTACACCTTC
- few TRBJ2-1 TRBV5-1 CASSLPGANEQFF TGCGCCAGCAGCTTGCCAGGGGCGAATGAGCAGTTCTTC
- many TRBJ2-7 TRBV10-3 CAISVGGANSYEQYF TGTGCCATCAGTGTTGGGGGCGCTAACTCCTACGAGCAGTACTTC
TRBD2 many TRBJ2-7 TRBV20-1 CSAPRTSIHYEQYF TGCAGTGCTCCCCGGACTAGCATACACTACGAGCAGTACTTC
- - TRBJ1-5 TRBV18 CASSPAGGGGNQPQHF TGTGCCAGCTCACCTGCGGGGGGCGGAGGCAATCAGCCCCAGCATTTT
- - TRBJ2-3 TRBV3-1 CASSRPGNTDTQYF TGTGCCAGCAGCCGTCCGGGAAACACAGATACGCAGTATTTT
- many TRBJ2-5 TRBV20-1 CSARGSQETQYF TGCAGTGCTAGGGGTTCTCAAGAGACCCAGTACTTC
- few TRBJ2-7 TRBV7-2 CASSSGVHGDEQYF TGTGCCAGCAGCTCGGGGGTCCACGGGGACGAGCAGTACTTC